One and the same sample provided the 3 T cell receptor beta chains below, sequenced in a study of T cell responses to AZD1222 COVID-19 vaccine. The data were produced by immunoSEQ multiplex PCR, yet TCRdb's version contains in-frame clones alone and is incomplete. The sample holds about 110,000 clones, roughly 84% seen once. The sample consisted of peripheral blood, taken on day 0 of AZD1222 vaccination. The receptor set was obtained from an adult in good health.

In DNA form, the CDR3 reads TGTGCCAGCAGCGAACGGCGGGGGGGCCCCGCAGATACGCAGTATTTT. Translating it yields CASSERRGGPADTQYF. The chain combines TRBV13 with TRBJ2-3, with 9 bases identical to TRBD2. The CDR3 is made up of 16 amino acids. V dropped 5 bases and J dropped 4; count of bases not matched to a gene: 10. Germline CDR1 is PRHDT and CDR2 is FYEKMQ (reference sequence).

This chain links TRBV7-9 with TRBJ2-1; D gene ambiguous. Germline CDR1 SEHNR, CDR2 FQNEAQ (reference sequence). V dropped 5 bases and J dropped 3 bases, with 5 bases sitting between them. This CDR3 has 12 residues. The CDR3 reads CASSRNYNEQFF. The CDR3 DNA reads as TGTGCCAGCAGCCGCAACTACAATGAGCAGTTCTTC.

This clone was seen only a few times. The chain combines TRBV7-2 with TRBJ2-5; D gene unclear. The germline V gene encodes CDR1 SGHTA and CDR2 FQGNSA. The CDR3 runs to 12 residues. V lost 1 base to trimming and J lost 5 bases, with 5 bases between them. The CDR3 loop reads CASSLGMETQYF. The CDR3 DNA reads TGTGCCAGCAGCTTAGGGATGGAGACCCAGTACTTC.